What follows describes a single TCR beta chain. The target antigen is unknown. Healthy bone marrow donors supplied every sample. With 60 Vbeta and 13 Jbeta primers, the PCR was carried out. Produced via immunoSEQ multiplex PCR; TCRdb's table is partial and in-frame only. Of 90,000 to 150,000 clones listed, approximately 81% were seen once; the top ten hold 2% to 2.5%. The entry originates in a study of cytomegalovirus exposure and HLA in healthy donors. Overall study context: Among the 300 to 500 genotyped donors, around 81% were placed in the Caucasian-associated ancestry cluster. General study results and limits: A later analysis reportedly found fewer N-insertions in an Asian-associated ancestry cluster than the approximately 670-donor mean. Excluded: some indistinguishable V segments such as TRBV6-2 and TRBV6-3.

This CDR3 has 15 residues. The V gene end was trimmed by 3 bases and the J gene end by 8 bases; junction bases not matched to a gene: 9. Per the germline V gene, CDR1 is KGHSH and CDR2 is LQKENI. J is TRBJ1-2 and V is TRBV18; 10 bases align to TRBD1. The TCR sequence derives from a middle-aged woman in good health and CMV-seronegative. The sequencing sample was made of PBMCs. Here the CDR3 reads CASSPETGTGVGYTF. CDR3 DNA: TGTGCCAGCTCACCGGAAACCGGGACAGGGGTCGGCTACACCTTC.